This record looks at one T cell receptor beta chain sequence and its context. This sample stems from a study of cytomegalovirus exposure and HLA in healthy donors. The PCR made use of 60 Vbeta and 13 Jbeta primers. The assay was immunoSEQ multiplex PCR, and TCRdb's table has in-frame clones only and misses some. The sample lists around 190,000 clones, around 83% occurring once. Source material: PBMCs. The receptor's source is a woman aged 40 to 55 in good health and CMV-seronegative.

CDR3 sequence reads: CASSPAGTSNEQFF. CDR3 bases: TGTGCCAGCAGCCCTGCCGGGACTTCCAATGAGCAGTTCTTC. The chain has TRBV5-6 and TRBJ2-1; D may be TRBD2 (6 bases). CDR1 is SGHDT and CDR2 is YYEEEE in the germline V gene. The CDR3 is 14 amino acids. V lost 4 bases and J lost 6, with 14 bases in between.